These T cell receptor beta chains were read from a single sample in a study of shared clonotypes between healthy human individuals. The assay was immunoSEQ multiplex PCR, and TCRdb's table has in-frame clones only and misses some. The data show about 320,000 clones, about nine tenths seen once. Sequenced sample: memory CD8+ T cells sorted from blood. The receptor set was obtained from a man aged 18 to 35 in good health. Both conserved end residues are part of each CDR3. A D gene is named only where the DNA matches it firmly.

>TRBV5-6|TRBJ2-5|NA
CASSLPTQETQYF
TGTGCCAGCAGCTTGCCCACCCAAGAGACCCAGTACTTC
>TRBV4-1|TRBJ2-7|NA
CASSQERAYEQYF
TGCGCCAGCAGCCAAGAAAGGGCCTACGAGCAGTACTTC
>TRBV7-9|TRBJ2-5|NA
CASSWEWDLQETQYF
TGTGCCAGCAGCTGGGAGTGGGACTTACAAGAGACCCAGTACTTC
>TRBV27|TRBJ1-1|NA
CASRVGAEAFF
TGTGCCAGCAGGGTCGGGGCAGAAGCTTTCTTT
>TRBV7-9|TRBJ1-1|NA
CASGPYSGNTEAFF
TGTGCCAGCGGACCATATAGTGGGAACACTGAAGCTTTCTTT
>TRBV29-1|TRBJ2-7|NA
CSVEDQGPYEQYF
TGCAGCGTTGAAGATCAGGGTCCCTACGAGCAGTACTTC
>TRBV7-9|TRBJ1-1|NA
CASSLGWAENTEAFF
TGTGCCAGCAGCTTAGGGTGGGCAGAAAACACTGAAGCTTTCTTT
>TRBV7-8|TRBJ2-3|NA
CASSPTPYAVQLDTQYF
TGTGCCAGCAGTCCCACCCCTTACGCCGTGCAGCTGGATACGCAGTATTTT
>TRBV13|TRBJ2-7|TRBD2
CASSWGLAGRKDPYEQYF
TGTGCCAGCAGCTGGGGACTAGCGGGTCGGAAAGACCCCTACGAGCAGTACTTC
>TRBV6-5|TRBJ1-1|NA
CASSSIGITTEAFF
TGTGCCAGCAGTTCGATCGGTATTACCACTGAAGCTTTCTTT